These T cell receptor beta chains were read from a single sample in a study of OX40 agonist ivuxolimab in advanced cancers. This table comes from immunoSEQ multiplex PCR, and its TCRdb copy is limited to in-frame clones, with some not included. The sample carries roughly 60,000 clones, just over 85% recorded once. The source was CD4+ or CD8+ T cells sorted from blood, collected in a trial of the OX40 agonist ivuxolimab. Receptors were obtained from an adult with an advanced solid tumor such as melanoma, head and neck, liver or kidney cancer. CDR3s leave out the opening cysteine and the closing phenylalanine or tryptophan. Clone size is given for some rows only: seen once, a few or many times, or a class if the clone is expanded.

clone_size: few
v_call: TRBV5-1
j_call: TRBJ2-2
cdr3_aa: ASGRGTSGSTGELF

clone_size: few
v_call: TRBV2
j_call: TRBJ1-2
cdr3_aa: ASSERQRYT

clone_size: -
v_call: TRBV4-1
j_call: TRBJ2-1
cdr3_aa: ASSPDRLAPSYNEQF

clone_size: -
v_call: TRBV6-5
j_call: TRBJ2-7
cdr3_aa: ASSHRGDSYEQY

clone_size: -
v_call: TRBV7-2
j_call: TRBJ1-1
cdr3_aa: ASSLVQGEAF

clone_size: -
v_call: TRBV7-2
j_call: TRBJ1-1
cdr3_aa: ASSLNRGTEAF

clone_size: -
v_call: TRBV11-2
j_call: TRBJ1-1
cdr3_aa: ASGLDSHTEAF

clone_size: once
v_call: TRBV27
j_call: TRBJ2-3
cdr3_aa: ASSRRDLAPGTQY

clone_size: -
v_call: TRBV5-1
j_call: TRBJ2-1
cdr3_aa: ASSSTGLAGGYNEQF

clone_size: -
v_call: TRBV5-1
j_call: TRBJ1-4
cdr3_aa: ASSLNGQGGEKLF

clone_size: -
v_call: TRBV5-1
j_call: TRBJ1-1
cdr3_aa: ASSRDPSWTEAF

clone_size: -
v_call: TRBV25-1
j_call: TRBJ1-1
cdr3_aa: ASSDGVTEAF

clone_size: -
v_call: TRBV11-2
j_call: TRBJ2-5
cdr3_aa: ASSLAPGNRETQY

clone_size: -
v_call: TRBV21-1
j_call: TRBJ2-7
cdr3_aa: ASSKVSINHEQY

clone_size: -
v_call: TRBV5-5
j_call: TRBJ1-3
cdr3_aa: ASSLGQTYSGNTIY

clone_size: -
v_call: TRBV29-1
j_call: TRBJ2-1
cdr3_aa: SVRGGNNNEQF

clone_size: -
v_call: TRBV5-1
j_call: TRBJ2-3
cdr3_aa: ASSLAWGATDTQY

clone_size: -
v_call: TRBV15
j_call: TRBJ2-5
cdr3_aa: ATSRAFLRSPETQY

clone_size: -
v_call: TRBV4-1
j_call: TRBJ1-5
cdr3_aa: ASSQGQAPHMAQH

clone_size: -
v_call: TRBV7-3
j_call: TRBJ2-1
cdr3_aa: ASSAGAGSHNEQF

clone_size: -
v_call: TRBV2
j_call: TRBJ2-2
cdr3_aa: ASSLDRGAGTGELF

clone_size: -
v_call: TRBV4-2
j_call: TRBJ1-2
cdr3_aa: ASSQDRPGTSDYGYT